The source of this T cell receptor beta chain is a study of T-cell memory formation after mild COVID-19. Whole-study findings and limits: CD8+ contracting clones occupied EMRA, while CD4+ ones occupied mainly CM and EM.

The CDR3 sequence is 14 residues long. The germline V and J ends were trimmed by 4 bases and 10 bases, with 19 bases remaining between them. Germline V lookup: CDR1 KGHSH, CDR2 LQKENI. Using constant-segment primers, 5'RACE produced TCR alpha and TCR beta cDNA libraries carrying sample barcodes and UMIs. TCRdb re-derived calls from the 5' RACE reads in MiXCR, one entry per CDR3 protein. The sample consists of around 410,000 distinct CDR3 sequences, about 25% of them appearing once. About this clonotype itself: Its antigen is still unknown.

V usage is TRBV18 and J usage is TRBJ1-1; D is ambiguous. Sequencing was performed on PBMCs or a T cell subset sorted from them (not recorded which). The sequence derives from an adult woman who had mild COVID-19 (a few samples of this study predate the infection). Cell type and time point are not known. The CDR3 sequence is CASSRNQEGEGAFF. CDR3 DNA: TGTGCCAGCTCACGTAACCAGGAGGGCGAGGGAGCTTTCTTT.